A selection of T cell receptor beta chains follows, all from one sample in a study of regulatory T cells in long-lasting Graves disease. TCRdb analysed the multiplex PCR reads with MiXCR anew, one entry per CDR3 protein. The table records roughly 420,000 distinct CDR3 sequences, 15% to 18% of them present only once. The specimen was peripheral blood mononuclear cells (PBMCs), collected at new diagnosis, from a patient treated with antithyroid drugs. Every receptor here comes from a female donor with Graves disease. The CDR3 runs from the conserved cysteine through the conserved F or W. D genes are given only for firm matches.

J: TRBJ1-6
D: TRBD1
V: TRBV3-1
CDR3: CASSHSQGARGSPLHF

J: TRBJ2-3
D: .
V: TRBV5-1
CDR3: CASSWTNAYTDTQYF

J: TRBJ1-6
D: .
V: TRBV2
CDR3: CASSLSAKSLRDIPLHF

J: TRBJ1-5
D: .
V: TRBV18
CDR3: CASSPNREAQPQHF

J: TRBJ2-3
D: TRBD1
V: TRBV20-1
CDR3: CSAWTGTGSTDTQYF

J: TRBJ2-5
D: TRBD1
V: TRBV24-1
CDR3: CATSDLHRGQETQYF

J: TRBJ2-5
D: .
V: TRBV20-1
CDR3: CSAINPGGGQSQETQYF

J: TRBJ1-5
D: .
V: TRBV12-3/TRBV12-4
CDR3: CASSSVWGGQPQHF

J: TRBJ2-7
D: TRBD1
V: TRBV9
CDR3: CASSGTGDYEQYF

J: TRBJ1-2
D: .
V: TRBV9
CDR3: CASSVVRQNYGYTF

J: TRBJ1-1
D: .
V: TRBV6-1
CDR3: CASKVGAMTFF

J: TRBJ1-1
D: .
V: TRBV11-3
CDR3: CASSYQVDTEAFF

J: TRBJ2-5
D: .
V: TRBV29-1
CDR3: CSGEGAPGWREEETQYF

J: TRBJ2-7
D: TRBD2
V: TRBV6-1
CDR3: CASSHPLAGEVSEQYF

J: TRBJ2-7
D: TRBD1
V: TRBV20-1
CDR3: CSASAQGADEQYF

J: TRBJ2-7
D: TRBD2
V: TRBV28
CDR3: CASTELGRAYEQYF

J: TRBJ2-3
D: TRBD2
V: TRBV12-3/TRBV12-4
CDR3: CASSLASGGPLTDTQYF

J: TRBJ1-4
D: .
V: TRBV20-1
CDR3: CSARDLQGEREKLFF

J: TRBJ1-2
D: .
V: TRBV3-1
CDR3: CASSLVDRTYGYTF

J: TRBJ2-1
D: TRBD2
V: TRBV19
CDR3: CASSKEIAGWYEQFF

J: TRBJ1-1
D: TRBD1
V: TRBV6-2/TRBV6-3
CDR3: CASSYGTGVNTAFF

J: TRBJ2-2
D: .
V: TRBV4-2
CDR3: CASSQRWQTNTGELFF

J: TRBJ1-2
D: TRBD1
V: TRBV7-2
CDR3: CASSSGTGGRGYTF

J: TRBJ2-2
D: .
V: TRBV7-9
CDR3: CASSLLWQGNGELFF

J: TRBJ2-3
D: TRBD1
V: TRBV7-2
CDR3: CASSSGQGRTDTQYF

J: TRBJ1-4
D: TRBD1
V: TRBV6-2/TRBV6-3
CDR3: CASSYSKGRGDEKLFF

J: TRBJ2-1
D: .
V: TRBV7-9
CDR3: CASSSWGLDEQFF

J: TRBJ2-1
D: TRBD2
V: TRBV10-3
CDR3: CAISEGLAGYNEQFF

J: TRBJ1-3
D: .
V: TRBV7-9
CDR3: CASSLAAGNTIYF

J: TRBJ2-7
D: .
V: TRBV27
CDR3: CASSGDYEQYF

J: TRBJ1-1
D: .
V: TRBV12-3/TRBV12-4
CDR3: CASRGGSNTEAFF

J: TRBJ1-4
D: .
V: TRBV7-8
CDR3: CASSPAKAAEKLFF

J: TRBJ1-5
D: .
V: TRBV9
CDR3: CASSPTEGNQPQHF

J: TRBJ2-3
D: TRBD2
V: TRBV6-2/TRBV6-3
CDR3: CASKASGSRPSDMQYF

J: TRBJ2-7
D: .
V: TRBV30
CDR3: CALQRGIFYEQYF

J: TRBJ2-1
D: TRBD2
V: TRBV5-1
CDR3: CASSSGGPNEQFF

J: TRBJ1-5
D: TRBD1
V: TRBV2
CDR3: CASANDRVSNQPQHF

J: TRBJ2-7
D: .
V: TRBV11-2
CDR3: CASSLGAGRTTHEQYF

J: TRBJ2-5
D: .
V: TRBV28
CDR3: CASRDHSRETQYF

J: TRBJ2-5
D: .
V: TRBV12-3/TRBV12-4
CDR3: CASSLALEQQIEETQYF

J: TRBJ2-3
D: .
V: TRBV6-1
CDR3: CASSPRQSRSTDTQYF